What follows are 5 T cell receptor beta chains derived from one specimen sequenced in a study of blood T cells in healthy people across ages. The authors ran a second PCR of about 7 to 12 cycles using a sample-barcoded 5' primer and a J-beta primer mix. TCRdb itself ran the 5' RACE reads through MiXCR, one entry per CDR3 protein. The repertoire holds approximately 850,000 distinct CDR3 sequences, around 43% seen once, with 15% to 25% in the top ten. The sequenced sample was blood. The receptors stem from a man aged 60-69 years in good health.

The table lists this clonotype with a few counts. The rearrangement uses TRBV5-1 and TRBJ1-1; no reliable D call. The germline V and J ends were trimmed by 4 bases and 3 bases, with 7 bases remaining between them. Germline V gives CDR1 SGHRS, CDR2 YFSETQ. CDR3 length equals 12 residues. As DNA, the CDR3 is TGCGCCAGCAGCGGAGTACACACTGAAGCTTTCTTT. Amino acid sequence: CASSGVHTEAFF.

This clonotype turned up a few times. The chain combines TRBV25-1 with TRBJ1-2; 8 nucleotides line up with TRBD1. The CDR3 contains 15 residues. CDR1 is MGHDK, CDR2 SYGVNS, per germline. The V gene end was trimmed by 5 bases and the J gene end by 4 bases; junction bases not matched to a gene: 9. The CDR3 region has the DNA TGTGCCAGCAGTTTCTACAGGGGGGACGGCTATGGCTACACCTTC. Protein product: CASSFYRGDGYGYTF.

The chain has TRBV6-1 and TRBJ2-3, with TRBD1 matching 8 bases. Germline CDR1 is MNHNS and CDR2 is SASEGT. Trimming took 6 bases from V and 5 from J; bases not matched to a gene: 13. The CDR3 loop spans 16 amino acids. CDR3 in amino acids: CASRKDITGQVDTQYF. In DNA form, the CDR3 reads TGTGCCAGCAGAAAAGACATCACGGGACAGGTAGATACGCAGTATTTT.

The chain links TRBV20-1 to TRBJ2-4; perhaps D is TRBD1 or TRBD2 (5 bases each). The DNA end lines up better with TRBJ2-5; the J call may be wrong. There are 15 residues in the CDR3. Germline V lookup: CDR1 DFQATT, CDR2 SNEGSKA (reference sequence). The CDR3 loop is CSARDGGDWVETQYF. The CDR3 DNA reads as TGCAGTGCTAGAGATGGGGGAGACTGGGTGGAGACCCAGTACTTC.

The chain couples TRBV19 to TRBJ2-5; perhaps TRBD1 as D (6 bases). The J call is doubtful: the DNA matches TRBJ2-7 better. In germline, CDR1 is LNHDA, CDR2 SQIVND (reference sequence). The CDR3 sequence is 14 residues long. The DNA of the CDR3 is TGTGCCAGTAGTATAGGCCTAGGGGGCTACGAGCAGTACTTC. It encodes CASSIGLGGYEQYF.